This T cell receptor (beta chain) was observed in a study of a mutant IDH1 vaccine in newly diagnosed glioma. This CDR3 spans 14 amino acids. In germline, CDR1 is SGHDT, CDR2 YYEEEE. The time point: baseline, week 1 (first vaccination visit). The treatment here: pre-vaccination baseline after standard-of-care therapy. Produced via immunoSEQ multiplex PCR; TCRdb's table is partial and in-frame only. The table includes about 16,000 clones, over 95% detected once. The TCR was taken from a woman aged 18-29 years with glioma. Some clones in this sample may be carry-over from other donors' samples. Source: peripheral blood mononuclear cells (PBMCs), taken from a glioma patient treated with radiotherapy, temozolomide or both. The chain uses TRBV5-6 and TRBJ2-5; D ambiguous. The tail of the sequence fits TRBJ2-7 better, so the J call may be wrong. The CDR3 DNA is TGTGCCAGCAGCTTCCAGTATGGCTCCTACGAGCAGTACTTC. This encodes CASSFQYGSYEQYF.